Below are 29 T cell receptor beta chains sequenced from a single sample in a study of blood T cell repertoires in COVID-19. The assay was immunoSEQ multiplex PCR, and TCRdb's table has in-frame clones only and misses some. The sample records approximately 210,000 clones, approximately 81% being singletons. The source material was peripheral blood. The source is a woman aged 80 or older with acute or convalescent COVID-19.

In DNA, the CDR3 is TGTGCCAGCAGCTTTTCCGGGACAGGGACAAATTCACCCCTCCACTTT. The encoded protein is CASSFSGTGTNSPLHF. The genes are TRBV11-2 and TRBJ1-6, with 9 bases fitting TRBD1. The CDR3 has 16 residues. Germline CDR1 is SGHAT and CDR2 is FQNNGV. Losses at the gene ends were 3 bases for V and 7 bases for J; bases not matched to a gene: 7. The variable domain in full, with the rest retrieved from reference TRBV11-2 and TRBJ1-6, is EAGVAQSPRYKIIEKRQSVAFWCNPISGHATLYWYQQILGQGPKLLIQFQNNGVVDDSQLPKDRFSAERLKGVDSTLKIQPAKLEDSAVYLCASSFSGTGTNSPLHFGNGTRLTVT.

The chain couples TRBV18 to TRBJ1-2; D is possibly TRBD1 (5 bases). V gave up 3 bases and J gave up 0 bases, with 14 bases separating them. Germline loops: CDR1 KGHSH, CDR2 LQKENI. The CDR3 covers 16 residues. CDR3 residues: CASSPERQNANYGYTF. The CDR3, as DNA: TGTGCCAGCTCACCGGAAAGACAGAATGCTAACTATGGCTACACCTTC.

V and J are TRBV9 and TRBJ1-1; D is possibly TRBD1 (5 bases). The CDR3 is made up of 14 amino acids. The V and J ends lost 6 bases and 1 base respectively, with 13 bases between them. Germline CDR1 is SGDLS and CDR2 is YYNGEE. The CDR3 here is CASTPQGQNTEAFF. The CDR3 region has the DNA TGTGCCAGCACCCCCCAGGGTCAGAACACTGAAGCTTTCTTT. Full variable domain (rest looked up from reference TRBV9 and TRBJ1-1): DSGVTQTPKHLITATGQRVTLRCSPRSGDLSVYWYQQSLDQGLQFLIQYYNGEERAKGNILERFSAQQFPDLHSELNLSSLELGDSALYFCASTPQGQNTEAFFGQGTRLTVV.

V and J are TRBV6-1 and TRBJ1-3; 7 bases line up with TRBD1. V was clipped by 3 bases and J by 2 bases; unmatched bases: 7. Germline V lookup: CDR1 MNHNS, CDR2 SASEGT. The CDR3 is 16 amino acids. The CDR3 DNA sequence: TGTGCCAGCAGTGATATGGTGACAGGGACTGGAAACACCATATATTTT. Translation: CASSDMVTGTGNTIYF.

This clone was observed a few times. V gene TRBV28 combines with J gene TRBJ1-5, with D possibly being TRBD1 (6 bases). Germline loops: CDR1 MDHEN, CDR2 SYDVKM. V was trimmed by 8 bases and J by 15 bases, leaving 23 bases between them. The CDR3 extends over 13 amino acids. As DNA, the CDR3 is TGTGCCAGCGGGGGGGGCGGCCCGACTTGGTCGCATTTT. Amino acid sequence: CASGGGGPTWSHF.

This clone was picked up one time. This specimen includes other DNA sequences encoding the same CDR3. CDR3: CASSQGVGTEAFF. The CDR3 coding sequence is TGTGCCAGTAGTCAGGGTGTTGGGACTGAAGCTTTCTTT. V and J are TRBV19 and TRBJ1-1; a possible D gene is TRBD1 (5 bases). V lost 5 bases to trimming and J lost 5 bases, with 12 bases between them. There are 13 residues in the CDR3. CDR1 LNHDA and CDR2 SQIVND come from the germline V gene (reference sequence).

This clone appeared a single time. The chain carries TRBV11-3 and TRBJ2-1; 8 nucleotides agree with TRBD2. The junction had 6 bases not matched to a gene; V was cut back by 4 bases and J by 4 bases. This CDR3 is built from 15 residues. Germline V gene lookup returns CDR1 SGHNT and CDR2 YENEEA. The chain's CDR3 is CASSWAGGAYNEQFF. The CDR3 DNA sequence: TGTGCCAGCAGCTGGGCGGGGGGTGCGTACAATGAGCAGTTCTTC.

CDR3 in DNA: TGTGCCAGCAGTTTCGGGACAGGATCCTCTGGGGCCAACGTCCTGACTTTC. Translating gives CASSFGTGSSGANVLTF. The J gene is TRBJ2-6, the V gene TRBV27; 8 bases fit TRBD1. Germline trimming cut 3 bases from V and 0 bases from J; bases unmatched to any gene: 4. The CDR3 is made up of 17 amino acids. CDR1 is MNHEY and CDR2 is SMNVEV in the germline V gene (reference sequence). The entire variable domain, with the rest obtained from reference TRBV27 and TRBJ2-6, is as follows: EAQVTQNPRYLITVTGKKLTVTCSQNMNHEYMSWYRQDPGLGLRQIYYSMNVEVTDKGDVPEGYKVSRKEKRNFPLILESPSPNQTSLYFCASSFGTGSSGANVLTFGAGSRLTVL.

The V gene is TRBV10-3, the J gene TRBJ1-5, with TRBD1 identical over 8 bases. The CDR3 is made up of 16 amino acids. From germline, CDR1 is ENHRY and CDR2 SYGVKD. Trimming cost V 6 bases and J 5 bases; bases outside gene matches: 12. In nucleotides, the CDR3 is TGTGCCATCAGGGGAGAAACGACAGGGGACGATCAGCCCCAGCATTTT. Translating gives CAIRGETTGDDQPQHF.

This chain joins TRBV6-2 or TRBV6-3 and TRBJ2-7, with 7 positions matching TRBD2. This CDR3 is built from 13 residues. Germline trimming cut 6 bases from V and 5 bases from J; bases unmatched to any gene: 7. Germline CDR1 reads MNHEY; CDR2 reads SVGEGT. This CDR3 is CASSPLGGNEQYF. CDR3 sequence (DNA): TGTGCCAGCAGCCCCCTGGGGGGGAACGAGCAGTACTTC.

The rearrangement links TRBV7-3 to TRBJ2-1; 8 bases map to TRBD2. This CDR3 region has 16 residues. J was trimmed by 1 base and V by 5 bases; bases with no gene match: 7. The germline V gene has CDR1 SGHTA and CDR2 FQGTGA. The CDR3 DNA follows: TGTGCCAGCAGCGAAGTAGCGGGGATTTCCTACAATGAGCAGTTCTTC. It yields the protein CASSEVAGISYNEQFF.

The V gene is TRBV4-1, the J gene TRBJ1-4; D call uncertain. The CDR3 is 12 amino acids. Trimming removed 3 bases from V and 8 bases from J, with 7 bases in between. Per the germline V gene, CDR1 is MGHRA and CDR2 is YSYEKL. CDR3 sequence: CASSQRGEKLFF. The CDR3 DNA reads as TGCGCCAGCAGCCAGAGAGGGGAAAAACTGTTTTTT.

There are a few counts of this clone. This rearrangement joins TRBV5-6 to TRBJ2-5, with D perhaps TRBD2 (5 bases). V lost 5 bases and J lost 5, with 13 bases in between. This CDR3 region has 13 residues. Germline CDR1 SGHDT, CDR2 YYEEEE. The CDR3 region has the DNA TGTGCCAGCAGAAATACTAGAAGGGAGACCCAGTACTTC. As protein: CASRNTRRETQYF.

A few counts support this clone. V usage is TRBV2 and J usage is TRBJ1-2, with D unclear. CDR3 length: 13 residues. The germline V gene encodes CDR1 SNHLY and CDR2 FYNNEI. Trimming left V 3 bases short and J 3 bases short, with 8 bases between. CDR3 residues: CASSENSYYGYTF. DNA for the CDR3: TGTGCCAGCAGTGAGAACAGTTACTATGGCTACACCTTC. Complete variable domain (other parts from reference TRBV2 and TRBJ1-2): EPEVTQTPSHQVTQMGQEVILRCVPISNHLYFYWYRQILGQKVEFLVSFYNNEISEKSEIFDDQFSVERPDGSNFTLKIRSTKLEDSAMYFCASSENSYYGYTFGSGTRLTVV.

The V call is TRBV5-1, the J call TRBJ2-2, with 11 positions matching TRBD1. Germline lookup yields CDR1 SGHRS and CDR2 YFSETQ. The length of the CDR3 is 17 residues. Trimming at V came to 3 bases and at J to 5 bases, leaving 9 bases not matched to a gene. CDR3 DNA: TGCGCCAGCAGCTCCTTAGGACAGGGGGCTTGGACCGGGGAGCTGTTTTTT. Translation gives CASSSLGQGAWTGELFF.

This CDR3 is CASSGQGAGTEAFF. The DNA for the CDR3 is TGTGCCAGCAGCGGACAGGGGGCGGGCACTGAAGCTTTCTTT. The chain recombines TRBV9 with TRBJ1-1, with 10 bases lining up with TRBD1. The CDR3 extends over 14 amino acids. Germline-derived CDR1 and CDR2 are SGDLS and YYNGEE. The J segment lost 4 bases and the V segment lost 3 bases, leaving 3 bases of the junction unmatched.

V is TRBV12-5 and J is TRBJ1-6; 9 bases agree with TRBD1. This CDR3 has 14 amino acids. Germline-derived CDR1 and CDR2 are LGHNT and FRNRAP. Trimming removed 2 bases from V and 11 bases from J; junction bases left unmatched: 4. The CDR3 bases are TGTGCTAGTGGTTTGCCGGGACAGGGCGCACCCCTCCACTTT. Translation gives CASGLPGQGAPLHF.

CDR3 loop: CASSVSGGQETQYF. The CDR3 coding sequence is TGTGCCAGCAGCGTTAGCGGGGGCCAAGAGACCCAGTACTTC. The V and J genes are TRBV4-2 and TRBJ2-5; 9 nucleotides align to TRBD2. The V and J ends lost 5 bases and 1 base, in that order; junction bases with no gene match: 2. CDR1 is LGHNA, CDR2 YNFKEQ, per germline. The CDR3 length is 14 residues.

In the case of this clone: This same CDR3 is encoded by further DNA sequences in the sample. The J gene is TRBJ1-5, the V gene TRBV5-4; 7 nucleotides align to TRBD1. Germline V gene sequence: CDR1 SGHNT, CDR2 YYREEE (reference sequence). CDR3 size: 15 residues. The V gene end was trimmed by 0 bases and the J gene end by 1 base; junction bases not matched to a gene: 1. CDR3 residues: CASSLGGQSNQPQHF. The CDR3 nucleotides read TGTGCCAGCAGCTTGGGGGGACAGAGCAATCAGCCCCAGCATTTT.

This clone appeared once. J is TRBJ2-5 and V is TRBV5-4; a possible D gene is TRBD1 (5 bases). V was shortened by 1 base and J by 1 base, with 14 bases between the two germline ends. The germline V gene encodes CDR1 SGHNT and CDR2 YYREEE (reference sequence). The CDR3 covers 16 residues. CDR3 amino acids: CASSLLGLGTQETQYF. The CDR3 DNA reads as TGTGCCAGCAGCTTGTTGGGGCTCGGTACCCAAGAGACCCAGTACTTC. Together with reference TRBV5-4 and TRBJ2-5, the CDR3 gives the full variable domain: ETGVTQSPTHLIKTRGQQVTLRCSSQSGHNTVSWYQQALGQGPQFIFQYYREEENGRGNFPPRFSGLQFPNYSSELNVNALELDDSALYLCASSLLGLGTQETQYFGPGTRLLVL.

This chain connects TRBV28 to TRBJ1-4; 8 bases map to TRBD1. Germline assignment: CDR1 MDHEN and CDR2 SYDVKM. The ends lost 6 bases at V and 0 bases at J; junction bases unmatched: 0. The CDR3 consists of 14 residues. The CDR3 reads CASRGQATNEKLFF. The DNA of the CDR3 is TGTGCCAGCAGGGGACAGGCAACTAATGAAAAACTGTTTTTT.

This chain uses TRBV3-1 (or the pseudogene TRBV3-2) with TRBJ1-1; perhaps TRBD1 as D (6 bases). V shed 1 base and J shed 2 bases, with 14 bases lying between them. The CDR3 spans 16 residues. Germline V gene lookup returns CDR1 LGHDT and CDR2 YNNKEL (reference sequence). Here the CDR3 DNA reads TGTGCCAGCAGCCAAGTCGACAGGTCCAAAAACACTGAAGCTTTCTTT. Amino acid sequence: CASSQVDRSKNTEAFF.

The chain is built from TRBV18 and TRBJ1-4; 8 nucleotides agree with TRBD1. The CDR3 is made up of 17 amino acids. CDR1 KGHSH and CDR2 LQKENI come from the germline V gene. The junction had 12 bases not matched to a gene; V was cut back by 9 bases and J by 0 bases. In DNA, the CDR3 is TGTGCCAGTCATGACAGGGGCCAAGATACAACTAATGAAAAACTGTTTTTT. Its translation is CASHDRGQDTTNEKLFF. The whole variable domain, remainder taken from reference TRBV18 and TRBJ1-4, is NAGVMQNPRHLVRRRGQEARLRCSPMKGHSHVYWYRQLPEEGLKFMVYLQKENIIDESGMPKERFSAEFPKEGPSILRIQQVVRGDSAAYFCASHDRGQDTTNEKLFFGSGTQLSVL.

This clone was counted only a few times. The V call is TRBV21-1, the J call TRBJ2-7; the table's D call TRBD1 went unverified against the DNA. TRBV21-1 is a pseudogene segment. The CDR3 is 16 amino acids. Written as DNA, the CDR3 is TGTGCCAGTGGTTGGTGGTGCGCAGGGTCGACCTACGAGCAGTACTTC. Translating it yields CASGWWCAGSTYEQYF.

This clone was recorded a few times. The V and J genes are TRBV7-9 and TRBJ2-3, with 9 bases identical to TRBD2. This CDR3 spans 15 amino acids. Germline CDR1 reads SEHNR; CDR2 reads FQNEAQ (reference sequence). The V segment lost 5 bases and the J segment 7 bases; nucleotides outside the gene matches: 10. The CDR3 DNA is TGTGCCAGCAGCCAAGCGGCGGGGGGGCCAAATACGCAGTATTTT. Its translation is CASSQAAGGPNTQYF. The full variable domain, its missing parts supplied by reference TRBV7-9 and TRBJ2-3, is DTGVSQNPRHKITKRGQNVTFRCDPISEHNRLYWYRQTLGQGPEFLTYFQNEAQLEKSRLLSDRFSAERPKGSFSTLEIQRTEQGDSAMYLCASSQAAGGPNTQYFGPGTRLTVL.

Here the CDR3 DNA reads TGCAGCGTCGGGACAGGGGTAGGCACCGGGGAGCTGTTTTTT. As protein: CSVGTGVGTGELFF. This sequence joins TRBV29-1 and TRBJ2-2, with 10 bases aligning to TRBD1. From germline, CDR1 is SQVTM and CDR2 ANQGSEA. The CDR3 is 14 amino acids. V dropped 6 bases and J dropped 4; count of bases not matched to a gene: 5.

This clone was counted a single time. This chain connects TRBV29-1 to TRBJ2-7; D is unclear. CDR1 and CDR2 from the germline V gene are SQVTM and ANQGSEA. V lost 4 bases, J lost 2 bases, and 9 bases lay in between. The CDR3 contains 12 residues. CDR3 bases: TGCAGCGTTGTTGAGAGCACCTACGAGCAGTACTTC. Translated, it gives CSVVESTYEQYF.

This sequence joins TRBV7-9 and TRBJ1-2; a weak D match, TRBD1 (6 bases). CDR3 size: 16 residues. V gave up 1 base and J gave up 8 bases, with 20 bases separating them. The germline V gene has CDR1 SEHNR and CDR2 FQNEAQ (reference sequence). In nucleotides, the CDR3 is TGTGCCAGCAGCTTAGAATTTGGACAGCCCACGAGAGGCTACACCTTC. Translation gives CASSLEFGQPTRGYTF.

This rearrangement joins TRBV29-1 to TRBJ1-2; the D is unclear. This CDR3 region has 12 residues. Per the germline V gene, CDR1 is SQVTM and CDR2 is ANQGSEA. Trimming removed 3 bases from V and 2 bases from J, with 7 bases in between. CDR3 coding DNA: TGCAGCGTTGACGCAGGAAACTATGGCTACACCTTC. This sequence encodes CSVDAGNYGYTF. Drawing the rest from reference TRBV29-1 and TRBJ1-2, the complete variable domain is SAVISQKPSRDICQRGTSLTIQCQVDSQVTMMFWYRQQPGQSLTLIATANQGSEATYESGFVIDKFPISRPNLTFSTLTVSNMSPEDSSIYLCSVDAGNYGYTFGSGTRLTVV.